These 12 T cell receptor beta chains came from one sample sequenced in a study of blood T cell repertoires in COVID-19. Generated by immunoSEQ multiplex PCR, the TCRdb table keeps only in-frame clones and is missing some. The sample yields about 260,000 clones, over 80% seen once. The material sequenced was PBMCs or T cells enriched from blood (not recorded which). All receptors derive from a man aged 45-65 years who had been exposed to COVID-19.

V is TRBV25-1 and J is TRBJ2-5, with D possibly TRBD1 on 6 matching bases. This CDR3 has 15 amino acids. Trimming left V 1 base short and J 5 bases short, with 14 bases between. Germline loops: CDR1 MGHDK, CDR2 SYGVNS. CDR3 sequence reads: CASSELGGDRETQYF. The CDR3 bases are TGTGCCAGCAGTGAATTGGGCGGAGACAGGGAGACCCAGTACTTC.

This clone appeared a single time. The CDR3 DNA sequence: TGTGCCAGTACCGCCGAAATCGCGACAGGAAACACTGAAGCTTTCTTT. Translated: CASTAEIATGNTEAFF. The genes are TRBV19 and TRBJ1-1, with D possibly TRBD1 on 6 matching bases. The V end lost 7 bases, the J end lost 2 bases, and 20 bases lay between the germline ends. CDR3 length: 16 amino acids. Germline CDR1 and CDR2: LNHDA and SQIVND (reference sequence).

This chain uses TRBV5-1 with TRBJ2-2; 7 nucleotides match TRBD1. This CDR3 comprises 13 residues. The germline gives CDR1 SGHRS, CDR2 YFSETQ. V dropped 4 bases and J dropped 6; count of bases not matched to a gene: 3. The CDR3 is CASSLGQAGELFF. The CDR3 DNA reads TGCGCCAGCAGCCTCGGACAGGCCGGGGAGCTGTTTTTT.

This rearrangement joins TRBV5-1 to TRBJ2-1, with TRBD2 matching over 14 bases. The CDR3 runs to 14 residues. From germline, CDR1 is SGHRS and CDR2 YFSETQ. Trimming cost V 4 bases and J 9 bases; bases outside gene matches: 3. CDR3 coding DNA: TGCGCCAGCAGCCCGGGACTAGCGGGAGTTGAGCAGTTCTTC. Protein: CASSPGLAGVEQFF.

V gene TRBV19 combines with J gene TRBJ2-7; D is possibly TRBD1 (5 bases). In germline, CDR1 is LNHDA, CDR2 SQIVND (reference sequence). V lost 3 bases, J lost 5 bases, and 14 bases lay in between. This CDR3 region has 14 residues. CDR3 residues: CASSIIPGRNEQYF. The CDR3, as DNA: TGTGCCAGTAGTATTATCCCAGGGCGGAACGAGCAGTACTTC.

This rearrangement joins TRBV18 to TRBJ1-5; the D is unclear. The CDR3 has 15 residues. The V gene lost 2 bases and the J gene lost 1 base, with 9 bases spanning the gap. Germline V lookup: CDR1 KGHSH, CDR2 LQKENI. Written as DNA, the CDR3 is TGTGCCAGCTCACCAAATACTAGGAGCAATCAGCCCCAGCATTTT. Protein: CASSPNTRSNQPQHF.

A word on this clone: Other DNA sequences from this sample encode an identical CDR3 as well. J is TRBJ1-5 and V is TRBV9, with 7 nucleotides matching TRBD1. With 3 bases clipped from V and 2 bases from J, the junction kept 2 bases outside the gene matches. Germline CDR1 and CDR2: SGDLS and YYNGEE. The CDR3 runs to 14 residues. DNA for the CDR3: TGTGCCAGCAGCGCTACAGGGGGCAATCAGCCCCAGCATTTT. This codes for CASSATGGNQPQHF. Full variable domain (outside the CDR3, taken from reference TRBV9 and TRBJ1-5): DSGVTQTPKHLITATGQRVTLRCSPRSGDLSVYWYQQSLDQGLQFLIQYYNGEERAKGNILERFSAQQFPDLHSELNLSSLELGDSALYFCASSATGGNQPQHFGDGTRLSIL.

The sample holds one count of this clone. This chain uses TRBV27 with TRBJ1-5; D is undetermined. The ends were cut back, 4 bases at V and 0 bases at J, with 10 bases in the middle. CDR3 length: 15 amino acids. CDR1 is MNHEY and CDR2 is SMNVEV in the germline V gene (reference sequence). For the CDR3, the DNA is TGTGCCAGCAGTTCGGGTCAGTTTAGCAATCAGCCCCAGCATTTT. It is translated as CASSSGQFSNQPQHF.

The chain carries TRBV2 and TRBJ1-6, with a possible D match to TRBD1 (5 bases). V dropped 1 base and J dropped 5 bases, with 9 bases sitting between them. Looked up from germline, CDR1 is SNHLY and CDR2 is FYNNEI. The CDR3 covers 15 residues. The CDR3 bases are TGTGCCAGCAGTGAAGTAAGGGGAAATAATTCACCCCTCCACTTT. This codes for CASSEVRGNNSPLHF.

The rearrangement joins TRBV27 to TRBJ2-5, with D tentatively TRBD2 (6 bases). Looked up from germline, CDR1 is MNHEY and CDR2 is SMNVEV (reference sequence). The CDR3 is 15 amino acids. Trimming pared 7 bases from V and 3 bases from J, leaving 18 bases between. The DNA for the CDR3 is TGTGCCAGCACCTCCCAGCGGGCAGGGAAAGAGACCCAGTACTTC. Translating gives CASTSQRAGKETQYF.

The gene calls are TRBV5-4 and TRBJ2-2, with D possibly being TRBD2 (5 bases). V was shortened by 2 bases and J by 0 bases, with 8 bases between the two germline ends. This CDR3 comprises 15 residues. Germline V gene data show CDR1 as SGHNT and CDR2 as YYREEE (reference sequence). For the CDR3, the DNA is TGTGCCAGCAGCTTAGCGGCAACGAACACCGGGGAGCTGTTTTTT. Translated, it gives CASSLAATNTGELFF. The full variable domain, with the rest looked up from reference TRBV5-4 and TRBJ2-2, is ETGVTQSPTHLIKTRGQQVTLRCSSQSGHNTVSWYQQALGQGPQFIFQYYREEENGRGNFPPRFSGLQFPNYSSELNVNALELDDSALYLCASSLAATNTGELFFGEGSRLTVL.

The chain links TRBV28 to TRBJ2-7, with TRBD1 identical over 7 bases. The CDR3 length is 15 residues. With V trimmed by 6 bases and J by 0 bases, 8 bases remained unmatched. Germline V gene lookup returns CDR1 MDHEN and CDR2 SYDVKM. CDR3 nucleotides: TGTGCCAGCAGAAAACAGGGGCCTAGCTCCTACGAGCAGTACTTC. This encodes CASRKQGPSSYEQYF.